Shown below are 2 T cell receptor beta chains from a single sample sequenced in a study of T cell responses to AZD1222 COVID-19 vaccine. The repertoire was sequenced with immunoSEQ multiplex PCR; TCRdb's copy has only in-frame clones and lacks some. The table shows 100,000 to 150,000 clones, with roughly nine tenths occurring only once. Sequences were derived from peripheral blood, sampled on day 0 of AZD1222 vaccination. The receptors derive from an adult in good health.

V gene TRBV5-1 combines with J gene TRBJ1-5; no definite D call. Germline V CDR1 and CDR2: SGHRS, YFSETQ. Trimming removed 0 bases at V and 6 bases at J, with 7 bases between. CDR3 length: 13 residues. The CDR3 nucleotides are TGCGCCAGCAGCTTGGAGATGGGTCAGCCCCAGCATTTT. Amino acid sequence: CASSLEMGQPQHF.

This clone appeared a single time. This chain connects TRBV9 to TRBJ2-3; 10 bases align to TRBD2. V trimming: 2 bases; J trimming: 11 bases; junction bases outside the gene matches: 8. Germline values: CDR1 SGDLS, CDR2 YYNGEE. The CDR3 consists of 14 residues. The CDR3 DNA is TGTGCCAGCAGCGTGGAGCGGGGGGGCACTTGGCAGTATTTT. This codes for CASSVERGGTWQYF.